The rows below give T cell receptor beta chains drawn from one sample of a study of T cells in Graves' hyperthyroidism and ophthalmopathy. MiXCR was run by TCRdb on the multiplex PCR reads, yielding one entry per CDR3 protein. The table lists 370,000 or so distinct CDR3 sequences, less than 20% of them singletons. The sample was blood. The receptors derive from a young woman with Graves' hyperthyroidism that later progressed to Graves' ophthalmopathy. The CDR3 runs from the conserved cysteine through the conserved F or W. The D gene is left open where the match is weak. The size field is filled for only some rows; it gives once, few, many or a size class.

j_gene: TRBJ1-1
abundance: many
v_gene: TRBV2
d_gene: NA
CDR3nt: TGTGCCAGCAGGAGGGGGGGCACTGAAGCTTTCTTT
CDR3aa: CASRRGGTEAFF

j_gene: TRBJ2-2
abundance: NA
v_gene: TRBV5-1
d_gene: TRBD2
CDR3nt: TGCGCCACGGGACTAGCGGGAGGATCCACCGGGGAGCTGTTTTTT
CDR3aa: CATGLAGGSTGELFF

j_gene: TRBJ2-3
abundance: few
v_gene: TRBV4-1
d_gene: NA
CDR3nt: TGCGCCAGCAGCCAAGAGGTCGCGATACCGGGCCCGCAGTATTTT
CDR3aa: CASSQEVAIPGPQYF

j_gene: TRBJ1-6
abundance: NA
v_gene: TRBV5-1
d_gene: NA
CDR3nt: TGCGCCAGCAGCTTGGCGGGCCCAGAGGGTTCACCCCTCCACTTT
CDR3aa: CASSLAGPEGSPLHF

j_gene: TRBJ1-5
abundance: NA
v_gene: TRBV12-5
d_gene: NA
CDR3nt: TGTGCTAGTGGGGGCCGGGACTGCAATCAGCCCCAGCATTTT
CDR3aa: CASGGRDCNQPQHF

j_gene: TRBJ1-4
abundance: NA
v_gene: TRBV5-6
d_gene: NA
CDR3nt: TGTGCCAGCAGCGTAACAGGCCTTCGGAATGAAAAACTGTTTTTT
CDR3aa: CASSVTGLRNEKLFF

j_gene: TRBJ2-3
abundance: many
v_gene: TRBV27
d_gene: NA
CDR3nt: TGTGCCACCCGACTCCCCGCGGGGAGGACAGATACGCAGTATTTT
CDR3aa: CATRLPAGRTDTQYF

j_gene: TRBJ2-7
abundance: few
v_gene: TRBV6-1
d_gene: NA
CDR3nt: TGTGCCAGCAGTGAATTCGCGGGGCAGTGGACTTACGAGCAGTACTTC
CDR3aa: CASSEFAGQWTYEQYF

j_gene: TRBJ2-7
abundance: NA
v_gene: TRBV19
d_gene: TRBD1
CDR3nt: TGTGCCAGTAGTTTTACAGGGGATCGGTCCTACGAGCAGTACTTC
CDR3aa: CASSFTGDRSYEQYF

j_gene: TRBJ1-4
abundance: few
v_gene: TRBV6-6
d_gene: NA
CDR3nt: TGTGCCAGCAGTTATGGTGTCGGAACTAATGAAAAACTGTTTTTT
CDR3aa: CASSYGVGTNEKLFF

j_gene: TRBJ2-2
abundance: few
v_gene: TRBV19
d_gene: NA
CDR3nt: TGTGCCAGTAGTAACTTGGGCAGGATACCCGGGGAGCTGTTTTTT
CDR3aa: CASSNLGRIPGELFF

j_gene: TRBJ2-5
abundance: NA
v_gene: TRBV7-9
d_gene: NA
CDR3nt: TGTGCCAGCAGCTTAGGCGCTCTTCTAGAGACCCAGCACTTC
CDR3aa: CASSLGALLETQHF

j_gene: TRBJ2-7
abundance: NA
v_gene: TRBV24-1
d_gene: TRBD2
CDR3nt: TGTGCCACCAATAGCCGGGAGGGCCACGAGCAGTACTTC
CDR3aa: CATNSREGHEQYF

j_gene: TRBJ2-7
abundance: NA
v_gene: TRBV6-1
d_gene: NA
CDR3nt: TGTGCCAGCAGTGAAGTCGAGGGCGAGCAGTACTTC
CDR3aa: CASSEVEGEQYF

j_gene: TRBJ1-5
abundance: NA
v_gene: TRBV3-1
d_gene: TRBD1
CDR3nt: TGTGCCAGCAGCCAAGGATTCACAGGGGGAAGGCAGCCCCAGCATTTT
CDR3aa: CASSQGFTGGRQPQHF

j_gene: TRBJ2-5
abundance: many
v_gene: TRBV25-1
d_gene: TRBD1
CDR3nt: TGTGCCAGCAGTGAATCCCCCCTTGTACAGGGGGCAATACCTGGCAGGCAAGAGACCCAGTACTTC
CDR3aa: CASSESPLVQGAIPGRQETQYF

j_gene: TRBJ2-2
abundance: NA
v_gene: TRBV7-2
d_gene: TRBD2
CDR3nt: TGTGCCAGCAGCAAACTAGCGGACAACACCGGGGAGCTGTTTTTT
CDR3aa: CASSKLADNTGELFF

j_gene: TRBJ2-7
abundance: few
v_gene: TRBV9
d_gene: NA
CDR3nt: TGTGCCAGCAGCGTTGGTCGTCCCCCCTACGAGCAGTACTTC
CDR3aa: CASSVGRPPYEQYF

j_gene: TRBJ1-4
abundance: few
v_gene: TRBV20-1
d_gene: NA
CDR3nt: TGCAGTGCTAGGGTCAAGGAGGAAAAACTGTTTTTT
CDR3aa: CSARVKEEKLFF

j_gene: TRBJ1-5
abundance: NA
v_gene: TRBV19
d_gene: NA
CDR3nt: TGTGCCAGTAGTATAGGAATACGGCAGCCCCAGCATTTT
CDR3aa: CASSIGIRQPQHF

j_gene: TRBJ2-5
abundance: many
v_gene: TRBV20-1
d_gene: TRBD1
CDR3nt: TGCAGTGCTAGAGATCTGACAGGGGGAGAGACCCAGTACTTC
CDR3aa: CSARDLTGGETQYF

j_gene: TRBJ2-3
abundance: many
v_gene: TRBV18
d_gene: NA
CDR3nt: TGTGCCAGCCAAAGGTCGAGCACAGATACGCAGTATTTT
CDR3aa: CASQRSSTDTQYF

j_gene: TRBJ2-1
abundance: NA
v_gene: TRBV20-1
d_gene: TRBD2
CDR3nt: TGCAGTGCTGGGGGGGCGGCTAGCGGGTTTGGATCCGAGCAGTTCTTC
CDR3aa: CSAGGAASGFGSEQFF

j_gene: TRBJ2-5
abundance: NA
v_gene: TRBV7-9
d_gene: NA
CDR3nt: TGTGCCAGCAGCCCGAAGGCTGGCATGGAGACCCGGTACTTC
CDR3aa: CASSPKAGMETRYF

j_gene: TRBJ2-1
abundance: few
v_gene: TRBV12-5
d_gene: TRBD1
CDR3nt: TGTGCTAGTGGTCCAGGGGGTAGGGAAAATGAGCAGTTCTTC
CDR3aa: CASGPGGRENEQFF

j_gene: TRBJ2-7
abundance: many
v_gene: TRBV7-8
d_gene: TRBD2
CDR3nt: TGTGCCAGCAGCTTCGGACTAGCGGGGGTAAGAAACGAGCAGTACTTC
CDR3aa: CASSFGLAGVRNEQYF

j_gene: TRBJ1-1
abundance: many
v_gene: TRBV5-5
d_gene: NA
CDR3nt: TGTGCCAGCAGCCTGACAGCCGTGAAAGCTTTCTTT
CDR3aa: CASSLTAVKAFF

j_gene: TRBJ2-7
abundance: many
v_gene: TRBV29-1
d_gene: TRBD2
CDR3nt: TGCAGCGTTGAACACCCTAGCGGGTCCTACGAGCAGTACTTC
CDR3aa: CSVEHPSGSYEQYF

j_gene: TRBJ2-7
abundance: few
v_gene: TRBV6-1
d_gene: NA
CDR3nt: TGTGCCAGCAGCCTGACGGGGGAGGCCTACGAGCAGTACTTC
CDR3aa: CASSLTGEAYEQYF

j_gene: TRBJ2-5
abundance: NA
v_gene: TRBV28
d_gene: NA
CDR3nt: TGTGCCAGCAGCTCTAGCTTAGGGACCCAGTACTTC
CDR3aa: CASSSSLGTQYF

j_gene: TRBJ1-1
abundance: NA
v_gene: TRBV30
d_gene: NA
CDR3nt: TGTGCCTGGAGTAGGGCCCTGACGGACACTGAAGCTTTCTTT
CDR3aa: CAWSRALTDTEAFF

j_gene: TRBJ1-5
abundance: many
v_gene: TRBV28
d_gene: NA
CDR3nt: TGTGCCAGCAAACAGGACCTCTATCAGCCCCAGCATTTT
CDR3aa: CASKQDLYQPQHF

j_gene: TRBJ1-1
abundance: many
v_gene: TRBV25-1
d_gene: TRBD1
CDR3nt: TGTGCCAGCAGGGGACAGGGTGGTACTGAAGCTTTCTTT
CDR3aa: CASRGQGGTEAFF

j_gene: TRBJ1-5
abundance: many
v_gene: TRBV6-2/TRBV6-3
d_gene: TRBD1
CDR3nt: TGTGCCAGCAGTTACGCCCGTCGGACAGGTTTGATGGGGAATCAGCCCCAGCATTTT
CDR3aa: CASSYARRTGLMGNQPQHF

j_gene: TRBJ2-7
abundance: many
v_gene: TRBV28
d_gene: NA
CDR3nt: TGTGCCATCTCGGGGCTCGACGAGCAGTACTTC
CDR3aa: CAISGLDEQYF

j_gene: TRBJ2-5
abundance: NA
v_gene: TRBV7-9
d_gene: NA
CDR3nt: TGTGCCAGCAGTCAAACTAGCATGGAGACCCAGTACTTC
CDR3aa: CASSQTSMETQYF

j_gene: TRBJ2-1
abundance: NA
v_gene: TRBV28
d_gene: NA
CDR3nt: TGTGCCAGCAGCGGGGGCTCCTACGAGCAGTTCTTC
CDR3aa: CASSGGSYEQFF

j_gene: TRBJ2-7
abundance: many
v_gene: TRBV5-1
d_gene: TRBD2
CDR3nt: TGCGCCAGCGCCCCCGGGACTACCCTGTACGAGCAGTACTTC
CDR3aa: CASAPGTTLYEQYF

j_gene: TRBJ2-1
abundance: many
v_gene: TRBV6-1
d_gene: TRBD2
CDR3nt: TGTGCCAGCAGTGGAGCGGGACTAGGAAGTCGCGAGCAGTTCTTC
CDR3aa: CASSGAGLGSREQFF

j_gene: TRBJ2-7
abundance: NA
v_gene: TRBV20-1
d_gene: TRBD2
CDR3nt: TGCAGTGCTGACCTAGCGGGCGAGAGGGACGAGCAGTACTTC
CDR3aa: CSADLAGERDEQYF

j_gene: TRBJ2-2
abundance: NA
v_gene: TRBV19
d_gene: NA
CDR3nt: TGTGCCAGTAGCAGGGCGAACACCGGGGAGCTGTTTTTT
CDR3aa: CASSRANTGELFF

j_gene: TRBJ1-5
abundance: NA
v_gene: TRBV28
d_gene: TRBD1
CDR3nt: TGTGCCAGCAGTTTAGGGACAGGGCCCCTCTATAGCAATCAGCCCCAGCATTTT
CDR3aa: CASSLGTGPLYSNQPQHF

j_gene: TRBJ2-2
abundance: few
v_gene: TRBV6-2/TRBV6-3
d_gene: NA
CDR3nt: TGTGCCAGCAGGGGGGGGGCGCACACCGGGGAGCTGTTTTTT
CDR3aa: CASRGGAHTGELFF

j_gene: TRBJ1-6
abundance: NA
v_gene: TRBV5-1
d_gene: NA
CDR3nt: TGCGCCAGCAGCTCCGGACCGGGTGGGAATTCACCCCTCCACTTT
CDR3aa: CASSSGPGGNSPLHF

j_gene: TRBJ2-1
abundance: few
v_gene: TRBV20-1
d_gene: TRBD2
CDR3nt: TGCAGTGCTAGAGTGGCCCCCCCAGTTAGCGGGAAGACCTCTTCCCCCTACAATAAGCAGTTCTTC
CDR3aa: CSARVAPPVSGKTSSPYNKQFF

j_gene: TRBJ1-3
abundance: few
v_gene: TRBV24-1
d_gene: NA
CDR3nt: TGTGCCACCAGTGATTTTTGCCGACAGCATGTCTACTCTGGAAACACCATATATTTT
CDR3aa: CATSDFCRQHVYSGNTIYF

j_gene: TRBJ1-2
abundance: few
v_gene: TRBV4-1
d_gene: NA
CDR3nt: TGCGCCAGCAGCCAAGGGGAAGAGAAGGGCTACACCTTC
CDR3aa: CASSQGEEKGYTF

j_gene: TRBJ2-3
abundance: NA
v_gene: TRBV30
d_gene: NA
CDR3nt: TGTGCCTTTTTAAGCACTGATACGCAGTATTTT
CDR3aa: CAFLSTDTQYF

j_gene: TRBJ2-7
abundance: many
v_gene: TRBV3-1
d_gene: NA
CDR3nt: TGTGCCAGCAGCCAAGGCACGGGGAACTACGAGCAGTACTTC
CDR3aa: CASSQGTGNYEQYF

j_gene: TRBJ2-7
abundance: many
v_gene: TRBV7-9
d_gene: NA
CDR3nt: TGTGCCAGCAGCCCTAGATCGGCGTACGACGAGCAGTACTTC
CDR3aa: CASSPRSAYDEQYF

j_gene: TRBJ1-1
abundance: few
v_gene: TRBV4-3
d_gene: NA
CDR3nt: TGCGCCAGCAGCCAAGATTTGGAGGTCACTGAAGCTTTCTTT
CDR3aa: CASSQDLEVTEAFF

j_gene: TRBJ1-5
abundance: few
v_gene: TRBV6-1
d_gene: TRBD1
CDR3nt: TGTGCCAGCCGATGGCGGACAGGGTACAATCAGCCCCAGCATTTT
CDR3aa: CASRWRTGYNQPQHF

j_gene: TRBJ1-2
abundance: many
v_gene: TRBV6-1
d_gene: NA
CDR3nt: TGTGCCAGCAGTCTAGCAGGAGGCTACACCTTC
CDR3aa: CASSLAGGYTF

j_gene: TRBJ2-3
abundance: many
v_gene: TRBV6-2/TRBV6-3
d_gene: TRBD1
CDR3nt: TGTGCCAGCAGTTACGGGACAGGGAGGACAGATACGCAGTATTTT
CDR3aa: CASSYGTGRTDTQYF

j_gene: TRBJ2-1
abundance: many
v_gene: TRBV5-6
d_gene: NA
CDR3nt: TGTGCCAGCAGCTTGGGACAGAGCTCCTACAATGAGCAGTTCTTC
CDR3aa: CASSLGQSSYNEQFF

j_gene: TRBJ2-1
abundance: many
v_gene: TRBV7-9
d_gene: TRBD2
CDR3nt: TGTGCCAGCAGCTTTGAGACTAGCCGATATCAGTTCTTC
CDR3aa: CASSFETSRYQFF

j_gene: TRBJ1-3
abundance: few
v_gene: TRBV13
d_gene: NA
CDR3nt: TGTGCCAGCAGCTTTGCGGGCGACAGAAGCTACTCTGGAAACACCATATATTTT
CDR3aa: CASSFAGDRSYSGNTIYF

j_gene: TRBJ2-1
abundance: NA
v_gene: TRBV7-2
d_gene: TRBD2
CDR3nt: TGTGCCAGCAGCTCTAATCAATTCGGGACTAGCGATCGTTACAATGAGCAGTTCTTC
CDR3aa: CASSSNQFGTSDRYNEQFF

j_gene: TRBJ2-5
abundance: many
v_gene: TRBV20-1
d_gene: TRBD2
CDR3nt: TGCAGTGCCATTAGCGGGAGCGATGAGACCCAGTACTTC
CDR3aa: CSAISGSDETQYF